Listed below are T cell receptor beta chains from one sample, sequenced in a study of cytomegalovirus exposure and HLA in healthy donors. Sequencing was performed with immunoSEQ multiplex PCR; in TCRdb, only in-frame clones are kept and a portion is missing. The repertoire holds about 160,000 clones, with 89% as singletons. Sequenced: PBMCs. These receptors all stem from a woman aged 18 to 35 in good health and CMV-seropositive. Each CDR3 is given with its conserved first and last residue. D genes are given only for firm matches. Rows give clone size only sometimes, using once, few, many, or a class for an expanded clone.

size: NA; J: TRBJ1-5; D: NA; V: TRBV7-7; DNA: TGTGCTAGCGGTTTAGACACCAATAATCAGCCCCAGCATTTT; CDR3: CASGLDTNNQPQHF
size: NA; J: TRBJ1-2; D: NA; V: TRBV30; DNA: TGTGCCTGGAGTGTCCCCCCCTTGGTGGACAGAGCTCATGGCTACACCTTC; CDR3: CAWSVPPLVDRAHGYTF
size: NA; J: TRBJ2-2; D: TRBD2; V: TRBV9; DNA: TGTGCCAGCAGCTTACCGGGACTAGCGGGAGGCGGGGAGCTGTTTTTT; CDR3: CASSLPGLAGGGELFF
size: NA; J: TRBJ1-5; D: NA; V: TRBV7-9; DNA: TGTGCCAGCAACGACAAAGGGGGCAATCAGCCCCAGCATTTT; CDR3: CASNDKGGNQPQHF
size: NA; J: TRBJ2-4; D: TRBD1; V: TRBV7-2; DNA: TGTGCCAGCAGCTTGGGACAGAACATTCAGTACTTC; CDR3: CASSLGQNIQYF
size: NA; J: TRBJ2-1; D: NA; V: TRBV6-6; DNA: TGTGCCAGCATCACAGGGCCCTTCTACAATGAGCAGTTCTTC; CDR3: CASITGPFYNEQFF
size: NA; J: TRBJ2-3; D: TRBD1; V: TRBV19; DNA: TGTGCCAGTAGCCCGATTGGACAGGACGCGCAGTATTTT; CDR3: CASSPIGQDAQYF
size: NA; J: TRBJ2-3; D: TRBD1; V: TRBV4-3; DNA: TGCGCCAGCAGCCAAGTTCATCAGGGGGCTTATGATACGCAGTATTTT; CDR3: CASSQVHQGAYDTQYF
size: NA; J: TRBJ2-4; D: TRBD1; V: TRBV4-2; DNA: TGTGCCAGCAGCCAAGAAAATCGACAGGGTAAGAGGGCCAAAAACATTCAGTACTTC; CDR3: CASSQENRQGKRAKNIQYF
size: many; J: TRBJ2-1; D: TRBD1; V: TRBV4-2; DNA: TGTGCCAGCAGCCTGACGGGACAGGGAGATTACAATGAGCAGTTCTTC; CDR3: CASSLTGQGDYNEQFF
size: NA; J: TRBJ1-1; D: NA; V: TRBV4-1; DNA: TGCGCCAGCAGCCAACAGGGTGAAGCTTTCTTT; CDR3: CASSQQGEAFF
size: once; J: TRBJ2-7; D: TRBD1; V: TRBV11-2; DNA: TGTGCCAGCAGCTTAGAGGGACAGGCCGGCACCGAGCAGTACTTC; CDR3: CASSLEGQAGTEQYF
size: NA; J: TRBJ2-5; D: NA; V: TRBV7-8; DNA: TGTGCCAGCAGCTTTAAGAGGGACCAAGAGACCCAGTACTTC; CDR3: CASSFKRDQETQYF
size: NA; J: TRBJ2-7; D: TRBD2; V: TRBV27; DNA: TGTGCCAGCAGTTTTGTAGCGGGCTACGAGCAGTACTTC; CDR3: CASSFVAGYEQYF
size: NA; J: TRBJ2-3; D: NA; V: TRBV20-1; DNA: TGCAGTGCTGAAATGGGCGATACGCAGTATTTT; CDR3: CSAEMGDTQYF
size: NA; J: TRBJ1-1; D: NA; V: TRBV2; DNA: TGTGCCAGCAGCGAAACAGGGAGGAACACTGAAGCTTTCTTT; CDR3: CASSETGRNTEAFF
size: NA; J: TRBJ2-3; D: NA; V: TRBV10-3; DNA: TGTGCCATCAGTGCCGGGAGAAGCGCAGATACGCAGTATTTT; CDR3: CAISAGRSADTQYF
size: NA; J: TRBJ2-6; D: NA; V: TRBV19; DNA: TGTGCCAGTAGTATCCAGGGGGGATCTTCTGGGGCCAACGTCCTGACTTTC; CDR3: CASSIQGGSSGANVLTF
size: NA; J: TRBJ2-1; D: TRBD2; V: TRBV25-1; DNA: TGTGCCAGCAGTGAACTAGCGGGAGCATACAATGAGCAGTTCTTC; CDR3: CASSELAGAYNEQFF
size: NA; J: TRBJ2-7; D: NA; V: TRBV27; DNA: TGTGCCAGCAGTTTATTCGTAGGGGGGGTCTACGAGCAGTACTTC; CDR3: CASSLFVGGVYEQYF
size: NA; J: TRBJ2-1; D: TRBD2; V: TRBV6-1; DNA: TGTGCCAGCAGTGGGACTAGCGGGGATGAGCAGTTCTTC; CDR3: CASSGTSGDEQFF
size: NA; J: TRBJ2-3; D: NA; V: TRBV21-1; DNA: TGTGCCAGCAGCCCCCGAGGAGCGGGAGGACCCGATACGCAGTATTTT; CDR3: CASSPRGAGGPDTQYF
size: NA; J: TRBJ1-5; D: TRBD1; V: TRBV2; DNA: TGTGCCAGCAGCGAAGACAGGGGAGGCAATCAGCCCCAGCATTTT; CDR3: CASSEDRGGNQPQHF
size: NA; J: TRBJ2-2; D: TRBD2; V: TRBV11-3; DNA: TGTGCCAGCAGCATCCGTCGCCTAGCGGGAGGACCCACCGGGGAGCTGTTTTTT; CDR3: CASSIRRLAGGPTGELFF
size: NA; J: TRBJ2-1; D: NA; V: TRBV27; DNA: TGTGCCAGCAGTCTCCAACAGGTAAAAGTGGACAATGAGCAGTTCTTC; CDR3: CASSLQQVKVDNEQFF
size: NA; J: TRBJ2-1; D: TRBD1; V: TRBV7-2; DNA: TGTGCCAGCAGCCCAGGACAGGGGCGGTACAATGAGCAGTTCTTC; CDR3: CASSPGQGRYNEQFF
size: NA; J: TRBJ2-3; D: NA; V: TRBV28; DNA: TGTGCCAGCAGTTTAAGCAAGTCAAGCACAGATACGCAGTATTTT; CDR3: CASSLSKSSTDTQYF
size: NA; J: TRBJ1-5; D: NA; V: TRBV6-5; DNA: TGTGCGGTGGGGGAGGGGAACGGCTACAATCAGCCCCAGCATTTT; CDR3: CAVGEGNGYNQPQHF
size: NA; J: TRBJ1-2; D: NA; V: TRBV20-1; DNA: TGCAGTGCTCGGGACACTTATGGCTACACCTTC; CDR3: CSARDTYGYTF
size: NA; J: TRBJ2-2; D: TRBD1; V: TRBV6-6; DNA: TGTGCCAGCAGAAACCCGGGACAGGCGAACACCGGGGAGCTGTTTTTT; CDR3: CASRNPGQANTGELFF
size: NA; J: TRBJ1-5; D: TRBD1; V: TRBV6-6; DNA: TGTGCCAGCGTAGACAGGGTTGGTCAGCCCCAGCATTTT; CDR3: CASVDRVGQPQHF
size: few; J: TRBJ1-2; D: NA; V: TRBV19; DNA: TGTGCCAGTAGTATCGTACCCTTGAGTGGCTACACCTTC; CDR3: CASSIVPLSGYTF
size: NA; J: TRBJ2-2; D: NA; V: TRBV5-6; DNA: TGTGCCAGCACCCGACCGGGACACGCGAACACCGGGGAGCTGTTTTTT; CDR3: CASTRPGHANTGELFF
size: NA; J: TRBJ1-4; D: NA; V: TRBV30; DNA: TGTGCCTGGAGCATTCTGACAGCAACTAATGAAAAACTGTTTTTT; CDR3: CAWSILTATNEKLFF
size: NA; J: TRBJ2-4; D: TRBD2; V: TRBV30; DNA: TGTGCCTGGAGACTAGCGGGACAAAACATTCAGTACTTC; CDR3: CAWRLAGQNIQYF
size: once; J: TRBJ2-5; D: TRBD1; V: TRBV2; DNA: TGTGCCATTGAGAGGGACAGGCAAGAGACCCAGTACTTC; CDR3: CAIERDRQETQYF
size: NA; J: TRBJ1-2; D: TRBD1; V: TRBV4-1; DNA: TGCGCCAGCAGCCCCATGGGGTCCAGGGGGGCCGGCTACACCTTC; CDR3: CASSPMGSRGAGYTF